These T cell receptor beta chains were read from a single sample in a study of technical replicates of blood from several donors. Sequencing used immunoSEQ multiplex PCR; TCRdb keeps in-frame clones, though not all of them. The sample has about 100,000 clones; roughly 94% are singletons. The sample taken for sequencing was T cells isolated from PBMCs. All receptors derive from a human donor in good health. Both conserved end residues are part of each CDR3. The order of the fields is CDR3 length, V gene, clone size, J gene, CDR3 protein. Expanded clones get a size class; other rows say once, few or many, or leave the size out.

CDR3 length: 16
V gene: TRBV7-2
clone size: NA
J gene: TRBJ2-2
CDR3 protein: CASSLGRLAGTGELFF

CDR3 length: 16
V gene: TRBV25-1
clone size: NA
J gene: TRBJ1-3
CDR3 protein: CASSDWTGYSGNTIYF

CDR3 length: 16
V gene: TRBV10-3
clone size: NA
J gene: TRBJ2-7
CDR3 protein: CAISESNRREVYEQYF

CDR3 length: 14
V gene: TRBV11-2
clone size: NA
J gene: TRBJ1-3
CDR3 protein: CASSTPGVLGTIYF

CDR3 length: 13
V gene: TRBV11-2
clone size: NA
J gene: TRBJ1-1
CDR3 protein: CASRDFRDLGAFF

CDR3 length: 13
V gene: TRBV29-1
clone size: once
J gene: TRBJ2-7
CDR3 protein: CSVEAGSSYEQYF

CDR3 length: 14
V gene: TRBV21-1
clone size: NA
J gene: TRBJ1-4
CDR3 protein: CASSPRDRVALLFF

CDR3 length: 13
V gene: TRBV28
clone size: NA
J gene: TRBJ2-7
CDR3 protein: CASSPDRGREQYF

CDR3 length: 13
V gene: TRBV29-1
clone size: NA
J gene: TRBJ2-7
CDR3 protein: CSVQSRTGYEQYF

CDR3 length: 15
V gene: TRBV9
clone size: NA
J gene: TRBJ2-3
CDR3 protein: CASSAMTGTTDTQYF

CDR3 length: 14
V gene: TRBV15
clone size: NA
J gene: TRBJ2-7
CDR3 protein: CATSREDGALEQYF

CDR3 length: 14
V gene: TRBV6-1
clone size: NA
J gene: TRBJ2-7
CDR3 protein: CASRRSGTGYEQYF

CDR3 length: 11
V gene: TRBV25-1
clone size: few
J gene: TRBJ2-7
CDR3 protein: CASSEGHEQYF

CDR3 length: 12
V gene: TRBV29-1
clone size: NA
J gene: TRBJ2-2
CDR3 protein: CSVGGETGELFF

CDR3 length: 14
V gene: TRBV7-9
clone size: medium-sized
J gene: TRBJ2-7
CDR3 protein: CASRGQGGTYEQYF

CDR3 length: 13
V gene: TRBV6-5
clone size: NA
J gene: TRBJ1-2
CDR3 protein: CASSRTENYGYTF

CDR3 length: 15
V gene: TRBV9
clone size: once
J gene: TRBJ2-1
CDR3 protein: CASSVRGGTYNEQFF

CDR3 length: 14
V gene: TRBV19
clone size: NA
J gene: TRBJ2-1
CDR3 protein: CASSIRGDSNEQFF

CDR3 length: 14
V gene: TRBV9
clone size: NA
J gene: TRBJ2-3
CDR3 protein: CASSVVSGSDTQYF

CDR3 length: 15
V gene: TRBV27
clone size: NA
J gene: TRBJ1-2
CDR3 protein: CASSLRRTGGGGYTF

CDR3 length: 14
V gene: TRBV14
clone size: NA
J gene: TRBJ1-1
CDR3 protein: CASSERGYDTEAFF

CDR3 length: 19
V gene: TRBV4-2
clone size: NA
J gene: TRBJ2-6
CDR3 protein: CASSLPPRGPEQGANVLTF

CDR3 length: 16
V gene: TRBV18
clone size: NA
J gene: TRBJ1-1
CDR3 protein: CASSQTGTPMNTEAFF

CDR3 length: 13
V gene: TRBV2
clone size: NA
J gene: TRBJ2-5
CDR3 protein: CASSYRVEETQYF

CDR3 length: 13
V gene: TRBV14
clone size: NA
J gene: TRBJ2-7
CDR3 protein: CASSRLAGGEQYF

CDR3 length: 14
V gene: TRBV10-2
clone size: NA
J gene: TRBJ2-3
CDR3 protein: CASSEGRATDTQYF

CDR3 length: 14
V gene: TRBV2
clone size: NA
J gene: TRBJ1-5
CDR3 protein: CASRRQGGNQPQHF

CDR3 length: 11
V gene: TRBV11-3
clone size: NA
J gene: TRBJ2-3
CDR3 protein: CASSEGTTQYF

CDR3 length: 13
V gene: TRBV2
clone size: NA
J gene: TRBJ2-4
CDR3 protein: CASIERLAGIQYF

CDR3 length: 19
V gene: TRBV27
clone size: NA
J gene: TRBJ2-3
CDR3 protein: CASSLRTSGRARVRDTQYF

CDR3 length: 17
V gene: TRBV5-1
clone size: NA
J gene: TRBJ2-1
CDR3 protein: CASSLPKSSGRMDEQFF

CDR3 length: 15
V gene: TRBV10-1
clone size: NA
J gene: TRBJ2-7
CDR3 protein: CASSESLGGTDEQYF

CDR3 length: 13
V gene: TRBV5-4
clone size: NA
J gene: TRBJ2-5
CDR3 protein: CASSSHREETQYF